Listed here are 22 T cell receptor beta chains from one sample, sequenced in a study of shared clonotypes between healthy human individuals. Generated by immunoSEQ multiplex PCR, the TCRdb table keeps only in-frame clones and is missing some. Seen here are millions of clones, approximately 94% observed once, and the top ten hold roughly 1.1%. CD45RO-negative, CCR7-selected cells formed the naive CD8 fraction, which excluded terminally differentiated effector memory CD45RA+ cells. Sequencing was performed on naive CD8+ T cells sorted from blood. All receptors derive from a man younger than 35 in good health.

The chain links TRBV5-1 to TRBJ2-5; no clear D. The CDR3 totals 13 residues. Germline V gene sequence: CDR1 SGHRS, CDR2 YFSETQ. V was shortened by 3 bases and J by 1 base, with 7 bases between the two germline ends. The DNA for the CDR3 is TGCGCCAGCAGCTCACAAGTCCAAGAGACCCAGTACTTC. This codes for CASSSQVQETQYF.

Comment on this clone: Other nucleotide sequences in the sample specify the same CDR3. V and J are TRBV28 and TRBJ1-1; D is perhaps TRBD1 (5 bases). This CDR3 has 14 amino acids. Looked up from germline, CDR1 is MDHEN and CDR2 is SYDVKM. V gave up 5 bases and J gave up 2 bases, with 12 bases separating them. The CDR3 nucleotides are TGTGCCAGCAGTGTCTTAGGACATAACACTGAAGCTTTCTTT. It encodes CASSVLGHNTEAFF.

The V call is TRBV5-5, the J call TRBJ1-1, with D possibly being TRBD1 (5 bases). This CDR3 contains 16 residues. Germline V gene sequence: CDR1 SGHKS, CDR2 YYEKEE (reference sequence). The germline V and J ends were trimmed by 4 bases and 0 bases, with 16 bases remaining between them. CDR3 loop: CASSLTGTGMNTEAFF. In DNA, the CDR3 is TGTGCCAGCAGCCTCACCGGGACGGGAATGAACACTGAAGCTTTCTTT.

With regard to this clone: Other DNA sequences from this sample encode an identical CDR3 as well. The gene calls are TRBV6-5 and TRBJ1-5; D not resolved. Trimming stripped 2 bases from V and 4 bases from J, with 6 bases between. The CDR3 is 13 residues long. Germline-derived CDR1 and CDR2 are MNHEY and SVGAGI. The CDR3 DNA is TGTGCCAGCAGTTACGAGGCGAATCAGCCCCAGCATTTT. Protein sequence: CASSYEANQPQHF.

About this clone itself: The same CDR3 can be traced to other DNA sequences in this sample. The chain has TRBV19 and TRBJ2-3; D ambiguous. The V and J ends lost 1 base and 0 bases respectively, with 8 bases between them. The CDR3 contains 15 residues. Germline V gene sequence: CDR1 LNHDA, CDR2 SQIVND (reference sequence). CDR3 sequence (DNA): TGTGCCAGTAGTATAGGAGGTTCTAGCACAGATACGCAGTATTTT. Its protein is CASSIGGSSTDTQYF. The full variable domain, rest sourced from reference TRBV19 and TRBJ2-3, is DGGITQSPKYLFRKEGQNVTLSCEQNLNHDAMYWYRQDPGQGLRLIYYSQIVNDFQKGDIAEGYSVSREKKESFPLTVTSAQKNPTAFYLCASSIGGSSTDTQYFGPGTRLTVL.

The V gene is TRBV30, the J gene TRBJ2-1; TRBD1 is a possible D gene (5 bases). Deletions cut 0 bases from V and 6 bases from J, with 12 bases between. Germline CDR1 GTSNPN, CDR2 SVGIG (reference sequence). This CDR3 has 14 amino acids. The CDR3 DNA reads TGTGCCTGGAGTGTAAGGGGCGAGACCAATGAGCAGTTCTTC. It specifies CAWSVRGETNEQFF.

With regard to this clone: The same CDR3 also results from other DNA sequences found in this sample. The chain joins TRBV6-6 to TRBJ2-3; D uncertain. The ends were cut back, 5 bases at V and 6 bases at J, with 6 bases in the middle. Germline V gene sequence: CDR1 MNHNY, CDR2 SVGAGI (reference sequence). The length of the CDR3 is 11 residues. The CDR3 protein is CASSPVDTQYF. In nucleotides, the CDR3 is TGTGCCAGCAGTCCAGTGGATACGCAGTATTTT.

The CDR3 here is CASRTGLETQYF. DNA for the CDR3: TGTGCCAGCAGGACAGGGCTAGAGACCCAGTACTTC. The chain joins TRBV7-9 to TRBJ2-5, with 7 bases fitting TRBD1. V shed 6 bases and J 4 bases; nucleotides not matched to a gene: 2. The CDR3 extends over 12 amino acids. Germline V gene data show CDR1 as SEHNR and CDR2 as FQNEAQ (reference sequence). The full variable domain, with the rest looked up from reference TRBV7-9 and TRBJ2-5, is DTGVSQNPRHKITKRGQNVTFRCDPISEHNRLYWYRQTLGQGPEFLTYFQNEAQLEKSRLLSDRFSAERPKGSFSTLEIQRTEQGDSAMYLCASRTGLETQYFGPGTRLLVL.

As for this clone: This CDR3 is also generated by other DNA sequences in the sample. This rearrangement joins TRBV9 to TRBJ2-3, with 7 nucleotides matching TRBD2. The CDR3 has 15 residues. Trimming removed 0 bases from V and 6 bases from J; junction bases left unmatched: 7. Germline CDR1 is SGDLS and CDR2 is YYNGEE. The CDR3 DNA follows: TGTGCCAGCAGCGTAGAAGGCGGGAGTGCGGATACGCAGTATTTT. Protein product: CASSVEGGSADTQYF.

This clone was detected only once. The CDR3 coding sequence is TGTGCCAGCAGCTCCATAGGACAGGGGATGAACACTGAAGCTTTCTTT. Protein: CASSSIGQGMNTEAFF. This chain links TRBV11-2 with TRBJ1-1; 9 positions match TRBD1. V shed 4 bases, J shed 0 bases, and the junction held 6 bases outside the gene matches. Germline assignment: CDR1 SGHAT and CDR2 FQNNGV. This CDR3 has 16 amino acids.

This chain joins TRBV7-9 and TRBJ2-5, with 8 bases aligning to TRBD2. The tail of the sequence fits TRBJ2-7 better, so the J call may be wrong. There are 14 residues in the CDR3. Per germline, CDR1 SEHNR and CDR2 FQNEAQ (reference sequence). The CDR3 region has the DNA TGTGCCAGCAGCTCCCCGGGAGGGGCCTACGAGCAGTACTTC. This gives the protein CASSSPGGAYEQYF.

The chain uses TRBV13 and TRBJ2-5, with D unresolved. The germline gives CDR1 PRHDT, CDR2 FYEKMQ (reference sequence). This CDR3 contains 14 residues. Between the trimmed V and J ends, which lost 5 bases and 5 bases, there was a span of 15 bases. The CDR3 loop reads CASSQPTEGETQYF. Here the CDR3 DNA reads TGTGCCAGCAGCCAGCCCACAGAAGGGGAGACCCAGTACTTC.

The rearrangement uses TRBV11-2 and TRBJ2-7, with a possible D match to TRBD2 (5 bases). Germline CDR1 and CDR2: SGHAT and FQNNGV. The CDR3 is 13 amino acids. V was trimmed by 7 bases and J by 2 bases, leaving 12 bases between them. DNA for the CDR3: TGTGCCAGCAACTTGACTAATCCCTACGAGCAGTACTTC. This translates into CASNLTNPYEQYF.

The V gene is TRBV30, the J gene TRBJ2-1; 8 nucleotides match TRBD1. In germline, CDR1 is GTSNPN, CDR2 SVGIG (reference sequence). This CDR3 contains 15 residues. J lost 10 bases, V lost 2 bases, and 13 bases had no gene match. CDR3 nucleotides: TGTGCCTGGAGTCCCTGGGGGACAGGTAATTCCGAGCAGTTCTTC. Amino acid sequence: CAWSPWGTGNSEQFF.

CDR3 bases: TGCGCCAGCAGCCAAGTGTTTTCGGACCTCGGAGACATTCAGTACTTC. Protein product: CASSQVFSDLGDIQYF. The chain has TRBV4-1 and TRBJ2-4; no firm D call. The CDR3 totals 16 residues. The V end lost 1 base, the J end lost 8 bases, and 18 bases lay between the germline ends. Per germline, CDR1 MGHRA and CDR2 YSYEKL.

J is TRBJ2-5 and V is TRBV7-9; TRBD2 matches 10 bases. The CDR3 is 18 amino acids. Germline V lookup: CDR1 SEHNR, CDR2 FQNEAQ (reference sequence). Losses at the gene ends were 1 base for V and 4 bases for J; bases not matched to a gene: 12. The CDR3 nucleotides are TGTGCCAGCAGCTTAGACCTCCCTGGGTTAGCGGGAGGAGAGACCCAGTACTTC. Encoded protein: CASSLDLPGLAGGETQYF.

This rearrangement joins TRBV29-1 to TRBJ2-5; a weak D match, TRBD2 (6 bases). From germline, CDR1 is SQVTM and CDR2 ANQGSEA. This CDR3 is 12 amino acids long. Trimming took 6 bases from V and 5 from J, leaving 13 bases between them. The CDR3 loop reads CSVQRAPETQYF. CDR3 coding DNA: TGCAGCGTACAGCGGGCGCCCGAGACCCAGTACTTC.

This clone occurred a few times. This sequence joins TRBV19 and TRBJ2-7; possible D gene TRBD2, 5 bases. The CDR3 totals 14 residues. Germline assignment: CDR1 LNHDA and CDR2 SQIVND (reference sequence). The ends were cut back, 5 bases at V and 2 bases at J, with 13 bases in the middle. DNA of the CDR3: TGTGCCAGTAGTCCCGGTTACGGGACCTACGAGCAGTACTTC. Its protein product is CASSPGYGTYEQYF.

The V call is TRBV13, the J call TRBJ2-7; D possibly matches TRBD1 or TRBD2 (7 bases each). The CDR3 has 16 amino acids. V shed 4 bases and J shed 4 bases, with 20 bases lying between them. CDR1 PRHDT and CDR2 FYEKMQ come from the germline V gene (reference sequence). The CDR3 loop reads CASSSGRGRNRYEQYF. The CDR3 DNA reads TGTGCCAGCAGCTCTGGGAGGGGGCGGAATAGGTACGAGCAGTACTTC.

This chain uses TRBV4-3 with TRBJ2-7, with 8 nucleotides matching TRBD2. Germline V gene data show CDR1 as LGHNA and CDR2 as YSLEER. The CDR3 spans 15 residues. Germline trimming cut 1 base from V and 6 bases from J; bases unmatched to any gene: 8. CDR3 region: CASSQGEAGEIEQYF. The CDR3 DNA is TGCGCCAGCAGCCAAGGGGAAGCGGGAGAGATCGAGCAGTACTTC.

DNA for the CDR3: TGTGCCAGCAGCGCGGGACAGGGGTGGAACAATGAGCAGTTCTTC. Its protein is CASSAGQGWNNEQFF. V usage is TRBV9 and J usage is TRBJ2-1, with TRBD1 matching over 10 bases. Germline CDR1 SGDLS, CDR2 YYNGEE. This CDR3 has 15 amino acids. V lost 3 bases, J lost 5 bases, and 5 bases stayed unmatched.

Points on this clone: The sample contains more than one DNA sequence encoding this CDR3. The rearrangement links TRBV6-1 to TRBJ2-7, with D unresolved. Germline CDR1 MNHNS, CDR2 SASEGT. The V and J ends lost 6 bases and 3 bases respectively, with 6 bases between them. The CDR3 extends over 11 amino acids. Written as DNA, the CDR3 is TGTGCCAGCAGCGACGACTACGAGCAGTACTTC. It codes for CASSDDYEQYF.